One and the same sample provided the 9 T cell receptor beta chains below, sequenced in a study of patients and donors after allogeneic stem cell transplantation. Each CDR3 protein is one row after TCRdb ran MiXCR on the RT-PCR reads. The sample consists of about 40,000 distinct CDR3 sequences, roughly 30% of them appearing once. The sequencing sample was made of blood, either unsorted or a sorted T cell fraction (not recorded which). The receptor source for this set is a human donor who was either an allogeneic HSCT recipient or a stem cell or donor lymphocyte infusion donor (not recorded which). It is not recorded whose cells these are; they may come from a transplant donor.

This clonotype has only one observation. The chain combines TRBV6-5 with TRBJ1-2, with a tentative D call TRBD1 (5 bases). The CDR3 totals 16 residues. The ends were cut back, 6 bases at V and 4 bases at J, with 21 bases in the middle. CDR1 is MNHEY and CDR2 is SVGAGI in the germline V gene. CDR3 sequence: CASSYDRLVPFYGYTF. In DNA, the CDR3 is TGTGCCAGCAGCTACGACAGACTTGTCCCCTTCTATGGCTACACCTTC.

This clonotype appeared a few times. The chain links TRBV12-3 or TRBV12-4 to TRBJ2-4, with 9 positions matching TRBD2. CDR3 length: 15 amino acids. J was trimmed by 5 bases and V by 1 base; bases with no gene match: 3. CDR3 DNA: TGTGCCAGCAGTTTAGTAGCGGGGGTGGAAAACATTCAGTACTTC. Residues: CASSLVAGVENIQYF.

The table lists this clonotype with a few counts. The chain carries TRBV6-2 or TRBV6-3 and TRBJ2-4; unclear D gene. Germline V lookup: CDR1 MNHEY, CDR2 SVGEGT. This CDR3 is 15 amino acids long. V lost 7 bases to trimming and J lost 0 bases, with 13 bases between them. CDR3 nucleotides: TGTGCCAGCACCAACCGCAGAGTAGCCAAAAACATTCAGTACTTC. Its protein is CASTNRRVAKNIQYF.

This sequence joins TRBV6-6 and TRBJ1-2; no clear D gene. This CDR3 has 12 residues. The germline V gene encodes CDR1 MNHNY and CDR2 SVGAGI (reference sequence). The V and J ends lost 9 bases and 6 bases respectively, with 14 bases between them. The CDR3 DNA reads TGTGCCAGTGATCTCCTGAGGGATGGCTACACCTTC. It yields the protein CASDLLRDGYTF.

With regard to this clonotype: A much bigger clone sits one base away, suggesting this may be a read error. The chain joins TRBV12-3 or TRBV12-4 to TRBJ1-2; 9 bases are shared with TRBD1. This CDR3 has 14 amino acids. CDR3 residues: CAGSLVQGAYGYTF. CDR3 coding DNA: TGTGCCGGCAGTTTAGTACAGGGGGCCTATGGCTACACCTTC.

This clonotype was seen a few times. This chain uses TRBV9 with TRBJ1-2; weak D call: TRBD1 (5 bases). CDR3 size: 12 residues. The germline V gene encodes CDR1 SGDLS and CDR2 YYNGEE. Trimming removed 2 bases from V and 5 bases from J, with 7 bases in between. The CDR3 loop is CASSVAGYGYTF. For the CDR3, the DNA is TGTGCCAGCAGCGTGGCAGGGTATGGCTACACCTTC.

In DNA, the CDR3 is TGTGCCATCAGTGATATAGCGGGAGGGCCTGAGGAGCAGTTCTTC. Protein sequence: CAISDIAGGPEEQFF. The J gene is TRBJ2-1, the V gene TRBV10-3, with 11 bases aligning to TRBD2. The germline gives CDR1 ENHRY, CDR2 SYGVKD. J lost 10 bases, V lost 3 bases, and 8 bases had no gene match. CDR3 length equals 15 residues.

The chain links TRBV2 to TRBJ2-4, with a possible D match to TRBD1 (6 bases). Trimming stripped 10 bases from V and 5 bases from J, with 9 bases between. CDR3 length: 11 amino acids. CDR1 is SNHLY, CDR2 FYNNEI, per germline. Here the CDR3 DNA reads TGTGCCACCGAGGGGGAAAACATTCAGTACTTC. Translation: CATEGENIQYF.

This chain links TRBV12-3 or TRBV12-4 with TRBJ2-4, with D unclear. This CDR3 spans 14 amino acids. V was trimmed by 2 bases and J by 6 bases, leaving 11 bases between them. The CDR3 DNA reads as TGTGCCAGCAGTTTACGGCGGCCTCCAAACATTCAGTACTTC. It is translated as CASSLRRPPNIQYF.